This T cell receptor beta chain was sequenced in a study of naive and memory T cell subsets. Two oligonucleotides, mixed equimolar, formed the beta constant-region primer covering TRBC1 and TRBC2. MiXCR was run by TCRdb on the UMI-ligation and nested PCR reads, yielding one entry per CDR3 protein. The sample holds 29,000 or so distinct CDR3 sequences; about 11% are singletons and the top ten take approximately 15%. The CDR3 extends over 17 amino acids. Germline lookup yields CDR1 SGHVS and CDR2 FNYEAQ. The trim removed 4 bases at V and 4 bases at J, leaving 12 bases unmatched. This clonotype was picked up a small number of times.

Sequencing was carried out using effector memory CD4+ T cells from blood. Subset reported: effector memory, CD45RA- CD27-. The chain links TRBV7-6 to TRBJ2-1; 8 bases fit TRBD2. This TCR derives from a human donor in good health. CDR3 protein: CASSSSPSGLTYNEQFF. In DNA form, the CDR3 reads TGTGCCAGCAGCTCCAGTCCTAGCGGGCTCACGTACAATGAGCAGTTCTTC.